This passage covers 11 T cell receptor beta chains from one sample sequenced in a study of PD-L1 blockade in urothelial cancer. This table comes from immunoSEQ multiplex PCR, and its TCRdb copy is limited to in-frame clones, with some not included. The sample lists about 41,000 clones, 85% seen once, with about 2.7% in the top ten. Time point of the sample: peripheral blood 6 weeks after treatment start. This sample comprised PBMCs, obtained around atezolizumab (anti-PD-L1) treatment. The receptors were sampled from a man in his 70s with urothelial cancer.

V and J are TRBV10-3 and TRBJ2-1, with 9 bases fitting TRBD2. Trimming removed 6 bases from V and 5 bases from J; junction bases left unmatched: 14. The length of the CDR3 is 17 residues. Germline V CDR1 and CDR2: ENHRY, SYGVKD. The CDR3 is CAIRPNSASGANNEQFF. The CDR3 coding sequence is TGTGCCATCAGACCCAACTCGGCTAGCGGGGCAAACAATGAGCAGTTCTTC.

The chain recombines TRBV19 with TRBJ2-5; tentatively, D is TRBD2 (6 bases). Germline V gives CDR1 LNHDA, CDR2 SQIVND (reference sequence). Trimming pared 3 bases from V and 4 bases from J, leaving 12 bases between. The CDR3 has 14 residues. The CDR3 nucleotides read TGTGCCAGTAGTATGAATCTGGGAGGAGAGACCCAGTACTTC. It yields the protein CASSMNLGGETQYF.

CDR3 sequence (DNA): TGTGCCAGCAGCCCGACGCGGCAGGGGGCTGGCGAGCAGTACTTC. This translates into CASSPTRQGAGEQYF. The chain uses TRBV9 and TRBJ2-7, with 8 bases lining up with TRBD1. Germline V gene lookup returns CDR1 SGDLS and CDR2 YYNGEE. V gave up 4 bases and J gave up 6 bases; unmatched junction bases: 12. The CDR3 has 15 amino acids.

J is TRBJ2-3 and V is TRBV5-4; TRBD2 agrees at 13 bases. From germline, CDR1 is SGHNT and CDR2 YYREEE (reference sequence). V lost 0 bases and J lost 7; bases outside the gene matches: 5. This CDR3 is 16 amino acids long. The CDR3 bases are TGTGCCAGCAGCTTGGACCCGGGACTAGCGGGGAATACGCAGTATTTT. Translation: CASSLDPGLAGNTQYF.

This clone was detected once. The chain couples TRBV30 to TRBJ1-4; TRBD1 aligns across 9 bases. CDR3 length equals 19 residues. Germline trimming cut 0 bases from V and 3 bases from J; bases unmatched to any gene: 14. Germline-derived CDR1 and CDR2 are GTSNPN and SVGIG (reference sequence). The CDR3 region has the DNA TGTGCCTGGAGTGTACTACCGGGACAGGGTTTTAGGTCTAATGAAAAACTGTTTTTT. It translates to CAWSVLPGQGFRSNEKLFF.

Only a few counts were recorded for this clone. The gene calls are TRBV28 and TRBJ1-2; D call uncertain. V was shortened by 3 bases and J by 5 bases, with 7 bases between the two germline ends. The CDR3 is made up of 12 amino acids. Germline V gives CDR1 MDHEN, CDR2 SYDVKM. The CDR3 is CASSFGGYGYTF. The CDR3 bases are TGTGCCAGCAGTTTCGGCGGGTATGGCTACACCTTC.

The rearrangement joins TRBV27 to TRBJ2-7; TRBD1 is a possible D gene (8 bases). The CDR3 is 15 amino acids. Trimming took off 3 bases at V and 4 bases at J, with 16 bases between the two ends. Germline V lookup: CDR1 MNHEY, CDR2 SMNVEV (reference sequence). CDR3 DNA sequence: TGTGCCAGCAGTTTTACAGGGGGAGGGGGGTACGAGCAGTACTTC. It specifies CASSFTGGGGYEQYF.

This clone was seen a few times. V and J are TRBV18 and TRBJ1-2; D is unclear. CDR1 is KGHSH and CDR2 is LQKENI in the germline V gene. The CDR3 runs to 15 residues. Trimming stripped 0 bases from V and 7 bases from J, with 15 bases between. The CDR3 sequence is CASSPPVNRLGGYTF. CDR3 sequence (DNA): TGTGCCAGCTCACCACCCGTCAACCGACTCGGTGGCTACACCTTC.

This chain connects TRBV5-1 to TRBJ2-7; the match to TRBD2 covers 11 bases. Germline CDR1 is SGHRS and CDR2 is YFSETQ. V lost 4 bases and J lost 5; bases outside the gene matches: 8. This CDR3 is built from 15 residues. CDR3 DNA: TGCGCCAGCAGCCCACCACTAGCGGGAGCCCACGAGCAGTACTTC. Protein product: CASSPPLAGAHEQYF.

The V call is TRBV19, the J call TRBJ1-2; 8 bases match TRBD1. CDR3 length: 16 amino acids. CDR1 and CDR2 (germline): LNHDA, SQIVND (reference sequence). With V trimmed by 1 base and J by 5 bases, 9 bases remained unmatched. The CDR3 here is CASSIVSFGQGYGYTF. DNA of the CDR3: TGTGCCAGTAGTATAGTCTCCTTTGGACAGGGTTATGGCTACACCTTC.

V gene TRBV10-3 combines with J gene TRBJ1-5, with D possibly TRBD1 on 6 matching bases. The CDR3 is 14 amino acids. CDR1 ENHRY and CDR2 SYGVKD come from the germline V gene. Trimming shortened V by 6 bases and J by 6 bases, and 15 bases separated the two germline ends. This CDR3 reads CAISVQGGGQPQHF. In DNA form, the CDR3 reads TGTGCCATCAGCGTACAGGGCGGCGGTCAGCCCCAGCATTTT.